This T cell receptor beta chain derives from a study of blood T cells in healthy people across ages. Alongside a J-beta primer mix, a sample-barcoded 5' primer served in a second PCR lasting about 7 to 11 cycles. With 12 random nucleotides, a template-switch adaptor tagged each individual cDNA molecule. TCRdb fed the 5' RACE reads into MiXCR, producing one record per CDR3 protein. In the table there are some 880,000 distinct CDR3 sequences, 35% to 40% of which are singletons. Study outcomes and limitations: Higher diversity, along with more naive CD4+ cells, distinguished long-lived donors from aged donors.

The study recruited healthy Caucasian donors from Russia who were aged roughly 6 to 95. Isolation recovered at least 6.5 million PBMCs from every sample. As concerns this clonotype: Antigen: not known.

The trim removed 4 bases at V and 6 bases at J, leaving 11 bases unmatched. Germline V gene sequence: CDR1 SQVTM, CDR2 ANQGSEA. The CDR3 has 14 amino acids. This TCR was recovered from a man between 18 and 29 years old in good health. The chain uses TRBV29-1 and TRBJ1-1; 7 nucleotides align to TRBD1. Sequences were obtained from blood. CDR3 residues: CSVVQTGQLSEAFF. The CDR3 bases are TGCAGCGTTGTGCAGACAGGGCAATTATCTGAAGCTTTCTTT.